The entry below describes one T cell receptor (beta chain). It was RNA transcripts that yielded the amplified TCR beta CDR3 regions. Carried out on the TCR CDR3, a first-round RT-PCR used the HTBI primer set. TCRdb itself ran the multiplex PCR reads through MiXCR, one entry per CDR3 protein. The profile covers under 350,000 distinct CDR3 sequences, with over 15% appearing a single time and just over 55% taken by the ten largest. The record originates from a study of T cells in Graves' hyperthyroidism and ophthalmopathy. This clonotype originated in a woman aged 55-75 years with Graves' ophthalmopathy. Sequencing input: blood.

CDR3 region: CASSGRGQSDYGYTF. As DNA, the CDR3 is TGTGCCAGCAGCGGGAGGGGACAGTCCGACTATGGCTACACCTTC. The chain has TRBV5-4 and TRBJ1-2; TRBD1 aligns across 7 bases. The V gene's germline CDR1 is SGHNT and CDR2 YYREEE (reference sequence). V gave up 4 bases and J gave up 3 bases; unmatched junction bases: 9. The CDR3 is made up of 15 amino acids.